These 10 T cell receptor beta chains were all obtained from the same sample, sequenced in a study of spatial heterogeneity in lung cancer. TCRdb reprocessed the 5' RACE reads with MiXCR, giving one entry per CDR3 protein. The sample has around 47,000 distinct CDR3 sequences; under 8% are singletons. This sample's time point: blood at routine non-recurrence follow-up after resection. Frozen PBMC, nontumor lung or tumor provided whole RNA, which was sequenced unsorted. Specimen: PBMCs, collected at follow-up. Receptor source: a female donor with early-stage non-small cell lung cancer.

This rearrangement joins TRBV6-2 or TRBV6-3 to TRBJ2-1; weak D call: TRBD2 (5 bases). There are 13 residues in the CDR3. V was shortened by 0 bases and J by 9 bases, with 9 bases between the two germline ends. CDR1 and CDR2 (germline): MNHEY, SVGEGT. CDR3 in amino acids: CASSYSEEIEQFF. CDR3 nucleotides: TGTGCCAGCAGTTACTCGGAGGAGATTGAGCAGTTCTTC.

This sequence joins TRBV5-4 and TRBJ2-3; 8 positions match TRBD2. Trimming took 2 bases from V and 2 from J; bases not matched to a gene: 10. CDR1 is SGHNT, CDR2 YYREEE, per germline (reference sequence). This CDR3 has 17 amino acids. The DNA for the CDR3 is TGTGCCAGCAGCTTCATCGGCGGGGGGCGCTACACAGATACGCAGTATTTT. Protein: CASSFIGGGRYTDTQYF.

This clonotype was counted at least ten times. This chain links TRBV12-3 or TRBV12-4 with TRBJ2-2, with unresolved D. This CDR3 comprises 13 residues. Trimming took off 1 base at V and 6 bases at J, with 6 bases between the two ends. The CDR3 nucleotides read TGTGCCAGCAGTTTAGTGGAGTCCGGGGAGCTGTTTTTT. It yields the protein CASSLVESGELFF.

This clonotype was picked up many times. The J gene is TRBJ2-5, the V gene TRBV19; 9 positions match TRBD1. The germline gives CDR1 LNHDA, CDR2 SQIVND (reference sequence). This CDR3 has 15 amino acids. The V gene end was trimmed by 2 bases and the J gene end by 3 bases; junction bases not matched to a gene: 4. The DNA for the CDR3 is TGTGCCAGTAGTATATCCGGGACAGGGAAAGAGACCCAGTACTTC. It encodes CASSISGTGKETQYF.

This clonotype has a handful of counts. The genes are TRBV20-1 and TRBJ1-2; possibly TRBD1 for D (5 bases). V was pared by 3 bases and J by 4 bases, with 15 bases between. The germline V gene encodes CDR1 DFQATT and CDR2 SNEGSKA (reference sequence). The CDR3 is made up of 14 amino acids. Here the CDR3 reads CSASNSGRAYGYTF. The CDR3 DNA reads TGCAGTGCTAGTAACTCTGGCAGGGCCTATGGCTACACCTTC.

This clonotype was recorded a few times. This chain joins TRBV5-1 and TRBJ2-3, with 9 positions matching TRBD2. V was clipped by 0 bases and J by 4 bases; unmatched bases: 6. Germline V gene data show CDR1 as SGHRS and CDR2 as YFSETQ. The CDR3 sequence is 16 residues long. The CDR3 DNA reads as TGCGCCAGCAGCTTGGGAGGACTAGCGTCCTCAGATACGCAGTATTTT. Translating gives CASSLGGLASSDTQYF.

This clonotype was counted ten times or more. V and J are TRBV7-2 and TRBJ2-1, with 10 bases fitting TRBD2. Germline V lookup: CDR1 SGHTA, CDR2 FQGNSA. The CDR3 is made up of 15 amino acids. The ends lost 3 bases at V and 4 bases at J; junction bases unmatched: 3. The chain's CDR3 is CASSLRTSGYNEQFF. DNA for the CDR3: TGTGCCAGCAGCTTGCGGACTAGCGGTTACAATGAGCAGTTCTTC.

In its sample, this clonotype was seen a few times. The chain combines TRBV7-2 with TRBJ1-2; TRBD1 might be the D (6 bases). This CDR3 comprises 13 residues. V was cut by 3 bases and J by 6 bases, with 11 bases left in between. The germline gives CDR1 SGHTA, CDR2 FQGNSA. CDR3 sequence (DNA): TGTGCCAGCAGCTTGGCGACAGGCGATGGCTACACCTTC. Translation: CASSLATGDGYTF.

CDR3 bases: TGTGCCAGCAGCTCGGACAGGGCGGGGCAGCCCCAGCATTTT. Its translation: CASSSDRAGQPQHF. The chain carries TRBV11-2 and TRBJ1-5; 8 bases line up with TRBD1. Trimming at V came to 4 bases and at J to 7 bases, leaving 6 bases not matched to a gene. The germline V gene encodes CDR1 SGHAT and CDR2 FQNNGV. The CDR3 runs 14 residues.

At least ten counts were recorded for this clonotype. The V and J genes are TRBV12-3 or TRBV12-4 and TRBJ2-1; the D is unclear. Trimming removed 5 bases at V and 6 bases at J, with 17 bases between. CDR3 length: 15 residues. The CDR3 here is CASSPRTGHGNEQFF. The CDR3 DNA is TGTGCCAGCAGTCCACGGACGGGTCACGGCAATGAGCAGTTCTTC.